Described below is a single TCR beta chain sequence and its context. Its antigen is not identified. This sample was taken from a study of T cell responses to AZD1222 COVID-19 vaccine. Trimming left V 6 bases short and J 0 bases short, with 6 bases between. The CDR3 is 13 residues long. Germline-derived CDR1 and CDR2 are ENHRY and SYGVKD. Pooling was applied to second doses at about 4 or about 12 weeks. Overall study results and limits: The peak T cell response came first, and repertoires were sampled only after it. Clonal diversity was possibly underestimated, and the donors were mostly white British, with more females. Vaccine-associated CD4 TCRs ranged over spike, dominating at 160-218 and 743-854.

Generated by immunoSEQ multiplex PCR, the TCRdb table keeps only in-frame clones and is missing some. The sample carries over 110,000 clones, about nine tenths recorded once. The material was peripheral blood, obtained 28 days after the second AZD1222 dose. The chain combines TRBV10-3 with TRBJ1-5; D gene ambiguous. The clonotype was recovered from an adult who received the AZD1222 COVID-19 vaccine. CDR3 nucleotide sequence: TGTGCCATCAGCCAAAATAGCAATCAGCCCCAGCATTTT. Translated, it gives CAISQNSNQPQHF.